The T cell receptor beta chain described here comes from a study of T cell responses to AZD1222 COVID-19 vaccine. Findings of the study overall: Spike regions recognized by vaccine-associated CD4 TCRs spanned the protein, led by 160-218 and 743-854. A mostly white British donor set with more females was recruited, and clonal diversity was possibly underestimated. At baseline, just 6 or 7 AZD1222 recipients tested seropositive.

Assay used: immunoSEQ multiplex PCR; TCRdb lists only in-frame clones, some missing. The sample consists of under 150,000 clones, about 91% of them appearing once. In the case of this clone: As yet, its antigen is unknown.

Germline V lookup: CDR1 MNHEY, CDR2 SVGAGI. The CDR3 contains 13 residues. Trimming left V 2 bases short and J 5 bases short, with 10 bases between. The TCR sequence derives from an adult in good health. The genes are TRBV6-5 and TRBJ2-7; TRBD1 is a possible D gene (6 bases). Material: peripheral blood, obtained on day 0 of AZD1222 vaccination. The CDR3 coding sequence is TGTGCCAGCAGTTACACAGGGAAGAACGAGCAGTACTTC. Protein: CASSYTGKNEQYF.